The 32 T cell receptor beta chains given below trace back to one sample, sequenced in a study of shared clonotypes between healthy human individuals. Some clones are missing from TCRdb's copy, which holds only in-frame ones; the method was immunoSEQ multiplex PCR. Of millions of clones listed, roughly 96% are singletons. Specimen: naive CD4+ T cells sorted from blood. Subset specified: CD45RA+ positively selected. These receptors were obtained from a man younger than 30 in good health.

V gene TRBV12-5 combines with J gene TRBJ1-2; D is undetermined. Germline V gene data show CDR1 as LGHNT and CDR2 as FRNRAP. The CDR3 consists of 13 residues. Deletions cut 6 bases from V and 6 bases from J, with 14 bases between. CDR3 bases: TGTGCTAGTGGAATTTTGGGGAGGAATGGCTACACCTTC. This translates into CASGILGRNGYTF.

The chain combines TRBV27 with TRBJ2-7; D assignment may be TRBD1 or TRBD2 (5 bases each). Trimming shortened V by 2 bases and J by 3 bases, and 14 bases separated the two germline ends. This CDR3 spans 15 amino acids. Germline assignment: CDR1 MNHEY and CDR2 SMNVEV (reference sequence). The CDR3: CASSLRRQRDYEQYF. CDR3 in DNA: TGTGCCAGCAGTTTACGAAGACAGAGGGACTACGAGCAGTACTTC.

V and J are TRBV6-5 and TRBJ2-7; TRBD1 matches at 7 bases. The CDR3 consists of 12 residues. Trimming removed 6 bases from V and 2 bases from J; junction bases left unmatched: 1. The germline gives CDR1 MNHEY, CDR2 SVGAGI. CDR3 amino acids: CASRTGPYEQYF. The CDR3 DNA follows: TGTGCCAGCAGGACAGGGCCCTACGAGCAGTACTTC.

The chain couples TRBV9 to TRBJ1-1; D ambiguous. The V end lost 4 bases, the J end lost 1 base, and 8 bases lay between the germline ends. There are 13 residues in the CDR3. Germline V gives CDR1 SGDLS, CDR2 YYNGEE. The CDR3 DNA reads TGTGCCAGCAGCAGGAAAGGGAACACTGAAGCTTTCTTT. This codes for CASSRKGNTEAFF.

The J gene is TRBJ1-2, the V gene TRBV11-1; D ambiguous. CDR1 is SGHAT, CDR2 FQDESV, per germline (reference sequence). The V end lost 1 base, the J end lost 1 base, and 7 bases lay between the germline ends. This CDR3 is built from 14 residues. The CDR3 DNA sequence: TGTGCCAGCAGCTTAGATGCAGATAACTATGGCTACACCTTC. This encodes CASSLDADNYGYTF.

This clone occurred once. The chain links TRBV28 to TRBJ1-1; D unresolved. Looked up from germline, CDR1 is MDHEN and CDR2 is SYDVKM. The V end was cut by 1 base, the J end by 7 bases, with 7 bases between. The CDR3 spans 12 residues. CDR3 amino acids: CASSLLAGEAFF. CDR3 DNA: TGTGCCAGCAGTTTATTAGCAGGTGAAGCTTTCTTT.

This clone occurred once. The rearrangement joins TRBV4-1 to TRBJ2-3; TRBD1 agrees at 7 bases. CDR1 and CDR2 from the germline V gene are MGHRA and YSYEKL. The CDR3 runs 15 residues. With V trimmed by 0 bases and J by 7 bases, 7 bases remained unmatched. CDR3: CASSQDVQGVYTQYF. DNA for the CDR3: TGCGCCAGCAGCCAAGATGTGCAGGGGGTATATACGCAGTATTTT.

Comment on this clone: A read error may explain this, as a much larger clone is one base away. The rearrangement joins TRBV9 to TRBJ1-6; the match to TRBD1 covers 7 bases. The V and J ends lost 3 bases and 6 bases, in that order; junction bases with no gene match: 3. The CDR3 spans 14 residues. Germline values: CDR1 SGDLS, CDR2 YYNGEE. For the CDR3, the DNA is TGTGCCAGCAGCGCCGGGACAGCTAATTCACCCCTCCACTTT. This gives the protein CASSAGTANSPLHF. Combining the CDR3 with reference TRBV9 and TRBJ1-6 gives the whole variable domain DSGVTQTPKHLITATGQRVTLRCSPRSGDLSVYWYQQSLDQGLQFLIQYYNGEERAKGNILERFSAQQFPDLHSELNLSSLELGDSALYFCASSAGTANSPLHFGNGTRLTVT.

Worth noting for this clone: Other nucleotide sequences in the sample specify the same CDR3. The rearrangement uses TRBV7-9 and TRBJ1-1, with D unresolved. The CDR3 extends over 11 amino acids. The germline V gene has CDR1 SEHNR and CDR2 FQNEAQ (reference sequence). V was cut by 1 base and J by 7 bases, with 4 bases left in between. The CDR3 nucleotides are TGTGCCAGCAGCTTAGAGGGTGAAGCTTTCTTT. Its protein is CASSLEGEAFF.

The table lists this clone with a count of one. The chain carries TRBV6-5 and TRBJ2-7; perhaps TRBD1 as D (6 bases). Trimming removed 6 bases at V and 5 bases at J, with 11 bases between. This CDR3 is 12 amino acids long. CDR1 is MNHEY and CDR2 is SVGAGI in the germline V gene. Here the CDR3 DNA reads TGTGCCAGCAGCAAAACAGGGAACGAGCAGTACTTC. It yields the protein CASSKTGNEQYF.

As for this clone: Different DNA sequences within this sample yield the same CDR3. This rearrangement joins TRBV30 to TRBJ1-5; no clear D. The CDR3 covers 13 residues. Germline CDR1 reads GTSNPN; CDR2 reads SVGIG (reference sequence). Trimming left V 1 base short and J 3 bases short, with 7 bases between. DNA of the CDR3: TGTGCCTGGAGTGAGTCTTCCAATCAGCCCCAGCATTTT. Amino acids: CAWSESSNQPQHF.

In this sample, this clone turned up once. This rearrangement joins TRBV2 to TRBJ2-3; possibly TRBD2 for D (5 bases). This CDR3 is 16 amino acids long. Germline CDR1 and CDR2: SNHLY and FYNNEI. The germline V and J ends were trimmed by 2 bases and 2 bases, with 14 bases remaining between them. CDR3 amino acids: CASSELDWGATDTQYF. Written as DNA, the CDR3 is TGTGCCAGCAGTGAACTTGACTGGGGAGCCACAGATACGCAGTATTTT.

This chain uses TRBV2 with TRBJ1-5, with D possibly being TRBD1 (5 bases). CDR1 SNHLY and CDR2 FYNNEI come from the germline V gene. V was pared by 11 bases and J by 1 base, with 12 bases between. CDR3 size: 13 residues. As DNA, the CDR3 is TGTGCCTGCTCTCCAGGGAGCAATCAGCCCCAGCATTTT. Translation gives CACSPGSNQPQHF.

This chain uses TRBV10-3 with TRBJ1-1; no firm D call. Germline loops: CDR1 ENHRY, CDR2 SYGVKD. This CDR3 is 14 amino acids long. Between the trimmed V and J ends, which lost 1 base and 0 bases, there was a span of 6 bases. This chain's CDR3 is CAISEYGMNTEAFF. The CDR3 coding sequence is TGTGCCATCAGTGAGTACGGAATGAACACTGAAGCTTTCTTT.

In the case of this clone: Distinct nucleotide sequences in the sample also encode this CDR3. Written as DNA, the CDR3 is TGCGCCAGCAGCTCGCAGGGAACTGGAAACACCATATATTTT. As protein: CASSSQGTGNTIYF. J is TRBJ1-3 and V is TRBV5-1; TRBD1 is a possible D gene (5 bases). Trimming stripped 3 bases from V and 2 bases from J, with 9 bases between. CDR1 is SGHRS and CDR2 is YFSETQ in the germline V gene. This CDR3 is built from 14 residues. The full variable domain, with the rest looked up from reference TRBV5-1 and TRBJ1-3, is KAGVTQTPRYLIKTRGQQVTLSCSPISGHRSVSWYQQTPGQGLQFLFEYFSETQRNKGNFPGRFSGRQFSNSRSEMNVSTLELGDSALYLCASSSQGTGNTIYFGEGSWLTVV.

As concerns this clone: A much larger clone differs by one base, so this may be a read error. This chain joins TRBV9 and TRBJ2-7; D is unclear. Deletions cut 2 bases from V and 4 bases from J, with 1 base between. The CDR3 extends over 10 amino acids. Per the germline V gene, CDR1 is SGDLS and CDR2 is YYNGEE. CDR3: CASSVYEQYF. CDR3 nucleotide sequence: TGTGCCAGCAGCGTGTACGAGCAGTACTTC.

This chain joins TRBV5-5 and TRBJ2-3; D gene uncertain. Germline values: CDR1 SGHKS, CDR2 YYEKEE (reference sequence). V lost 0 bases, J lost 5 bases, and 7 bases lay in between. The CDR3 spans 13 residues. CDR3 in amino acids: CASSLEAGDTQYF. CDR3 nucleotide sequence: TGTGCCAGCAGCTTGGAGGCTGGAGATACGCAGTATTTT.

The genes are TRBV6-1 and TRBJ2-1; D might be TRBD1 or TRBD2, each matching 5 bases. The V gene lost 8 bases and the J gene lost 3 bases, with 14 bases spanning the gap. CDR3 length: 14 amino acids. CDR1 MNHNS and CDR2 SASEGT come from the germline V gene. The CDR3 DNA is TGTGCCAGCCCCAAGGGACCCAGCTACAATGAGCAGTTCTTC. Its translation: CASPKGPSYNEQFF.

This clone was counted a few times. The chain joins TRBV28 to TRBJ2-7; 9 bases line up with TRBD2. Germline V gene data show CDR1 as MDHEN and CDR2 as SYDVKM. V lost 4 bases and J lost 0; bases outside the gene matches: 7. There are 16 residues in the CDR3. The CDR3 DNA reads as TGTGCCAGCAGTTCCCTGGGTAGCGGGGGCTCCTACGAGCAGTACTTC. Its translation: CASSSLGSGGSYEQYF. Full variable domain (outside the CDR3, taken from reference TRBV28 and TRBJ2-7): DVKVTQSSRYLVKRTGEKVFLECVQDMDHENMFWYRQDPGLGLRLIYFSYDVKMKEKGDIPEGYSVSREKKERFSLILESASTNQTSMYLCASSSLGSGGSYEQYFGPGTRLTVT.

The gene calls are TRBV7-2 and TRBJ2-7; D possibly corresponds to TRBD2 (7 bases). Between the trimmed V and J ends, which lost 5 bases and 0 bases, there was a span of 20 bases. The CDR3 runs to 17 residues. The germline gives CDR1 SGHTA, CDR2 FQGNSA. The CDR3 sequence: CASSKGRGGLSSYEQYF. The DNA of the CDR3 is TGTGCCAGCAGCAAGGGTAGGGGGGGCCTAAGCTCCTACGAGCAGTACTTC.

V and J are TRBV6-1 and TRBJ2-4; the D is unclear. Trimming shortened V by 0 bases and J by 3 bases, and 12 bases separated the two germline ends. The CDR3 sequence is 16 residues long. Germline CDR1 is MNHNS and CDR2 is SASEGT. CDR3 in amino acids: CASSEASVLGKNIQYF. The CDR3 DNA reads TGTGCCAGCAGTGAAGCGTCAGTGCTAGGCAAAAACATTCAGTACTTC.

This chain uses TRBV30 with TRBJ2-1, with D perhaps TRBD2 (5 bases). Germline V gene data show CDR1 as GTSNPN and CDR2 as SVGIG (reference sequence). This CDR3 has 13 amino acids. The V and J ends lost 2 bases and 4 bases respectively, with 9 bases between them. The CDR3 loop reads CAWSLDLYNEQFF. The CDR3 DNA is TGTGCCTGGAGTCTGGACTTGTACAATGAGCAGTTCTTC.

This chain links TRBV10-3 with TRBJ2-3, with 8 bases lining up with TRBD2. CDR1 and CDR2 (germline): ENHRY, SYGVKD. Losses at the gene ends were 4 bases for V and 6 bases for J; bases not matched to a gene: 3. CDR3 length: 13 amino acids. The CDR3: CAISVQREDTQYF. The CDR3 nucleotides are TGTGCCATCAGTGTCCAGCGGGAGGATACGCAGTATTTT.

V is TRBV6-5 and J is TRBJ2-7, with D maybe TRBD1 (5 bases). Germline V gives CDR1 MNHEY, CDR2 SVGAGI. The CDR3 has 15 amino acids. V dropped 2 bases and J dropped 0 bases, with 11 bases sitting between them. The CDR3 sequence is CASSYEGGHSYEQYF. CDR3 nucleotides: TGTGCCAGCAGTTACGAAGGCGGACACTCCTACGAGCAGTACTTC.

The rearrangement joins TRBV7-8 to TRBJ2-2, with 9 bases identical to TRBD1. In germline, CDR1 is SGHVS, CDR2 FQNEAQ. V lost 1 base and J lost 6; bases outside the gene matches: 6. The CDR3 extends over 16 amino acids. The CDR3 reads CASSLDRGQVPGELFF. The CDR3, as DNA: TGTGCCAGCAGCTTAGACAGGGGGCAAGTTCCCGGGGAGCTGTTTTTT.

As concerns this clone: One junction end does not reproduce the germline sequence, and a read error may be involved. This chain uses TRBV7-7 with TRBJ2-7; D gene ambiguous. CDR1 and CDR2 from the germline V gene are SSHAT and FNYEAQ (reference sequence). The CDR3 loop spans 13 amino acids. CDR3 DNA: TGTGCTAGCAGTGCCGGGCCCCTCTACGAGCAGTACTTC. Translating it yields CASSAGPLYEQYF.

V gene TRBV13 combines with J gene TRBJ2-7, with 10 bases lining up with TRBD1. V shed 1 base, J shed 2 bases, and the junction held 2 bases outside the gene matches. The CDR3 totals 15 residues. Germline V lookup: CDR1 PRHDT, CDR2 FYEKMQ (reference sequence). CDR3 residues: CASSLEGQGAYEQYF. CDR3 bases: TGTGCCAGCAGCTTAGAAGGACAGGGGGCCTACGAGCAGTACTTC.

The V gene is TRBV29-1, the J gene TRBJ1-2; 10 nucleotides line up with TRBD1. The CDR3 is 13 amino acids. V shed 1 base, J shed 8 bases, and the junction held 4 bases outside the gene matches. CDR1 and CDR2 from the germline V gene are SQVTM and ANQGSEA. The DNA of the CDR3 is TGCAGCGTTGAAGGACAGGGGGCGAGGGGCTACACCTTC. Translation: CSVEGQGARGYTF. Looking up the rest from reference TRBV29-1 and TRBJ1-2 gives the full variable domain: SAVISQKPSRDICQRGTSLTIQCQVDSQVTMMFWYRQQPGQSLTLIATANQGSEATYESGFVIDKFPISRPNLTFSTLTVSNMSPEDSSIYLCSVEGQGARGYTFGSGTRLTVV.

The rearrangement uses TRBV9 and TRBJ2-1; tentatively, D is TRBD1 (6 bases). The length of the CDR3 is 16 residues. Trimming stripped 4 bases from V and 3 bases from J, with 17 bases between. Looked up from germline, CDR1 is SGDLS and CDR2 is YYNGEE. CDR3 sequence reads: CASSTHPDRFYNEQFF. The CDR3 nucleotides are TGTGCCAGCAGCACCCATCCGGACAGATTCTACAATGAGCAGTTCTTC.

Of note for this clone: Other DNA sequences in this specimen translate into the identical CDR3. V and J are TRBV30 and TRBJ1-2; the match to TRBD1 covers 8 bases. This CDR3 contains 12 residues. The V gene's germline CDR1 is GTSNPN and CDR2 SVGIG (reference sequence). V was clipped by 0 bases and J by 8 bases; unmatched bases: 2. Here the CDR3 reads CAWSVQGGGYTF. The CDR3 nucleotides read TGTGCCTGGAGTGTACAGGGGGGAGGCTACACCTTC.

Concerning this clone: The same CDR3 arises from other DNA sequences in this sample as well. The CDR3 region is CASSLTGTDTQYF. CDR3 bases: TGTGCCAGCAGCTTGACTGGGACAGATACGCAGTATTTT. This chain links TRBV5-4 with TRBJ2-3; D not certain. This CDR3 contains 13 residues. Trimming took off 1 base at V and 3 bases at J, with 6 bases between the two ends. In germline, CDR1 is SGHNT, CDR2 YYREEE (reference sequence).

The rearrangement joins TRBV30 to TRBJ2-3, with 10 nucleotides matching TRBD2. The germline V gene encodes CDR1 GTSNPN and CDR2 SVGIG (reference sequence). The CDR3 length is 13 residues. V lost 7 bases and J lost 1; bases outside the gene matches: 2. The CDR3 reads CAFSGGRTDTQYF. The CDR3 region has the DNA TGTGCCTTTAGCGGGGGGCGCACAGATACGCAGTATTTT.